The present TCR beta chain was sequenced within a study of cytomegalovirus exposure and HLA in healthy donors. PCR amplification relied on 60 Vbeta primers (plus 13 Jbeta primers). Libraries were prepared by immunoSEQ multiplex PCR; TCRdb keeps only in-frame clonotypes and omits some of them. Of more than 150,000 clones listed, around three quarters are singletons. CDR1 is LGHNA, CDR2 YSLEER, per germline. The CDR3 totals 19 residues. Note on this clone: A junction boundary mismatches the germline segment, possibly from a read error.

The TCR was taken from a woman aged 25-40 years in good health and CMV-seropositive. The J gene is TRBJ2-4, the V gene TRBV4-3; TRBD2 agrees at 8 bases. Sequenced material: PBMCs. CDR3 amino acids: CASSQEHRPAGALKNSQYF. The DNA of the CDR3 is TGCGCCAGCAGCCAAGAACATCGCCCAGCGGGGGCTCTCAAAAACAGTCAGTACTTC.